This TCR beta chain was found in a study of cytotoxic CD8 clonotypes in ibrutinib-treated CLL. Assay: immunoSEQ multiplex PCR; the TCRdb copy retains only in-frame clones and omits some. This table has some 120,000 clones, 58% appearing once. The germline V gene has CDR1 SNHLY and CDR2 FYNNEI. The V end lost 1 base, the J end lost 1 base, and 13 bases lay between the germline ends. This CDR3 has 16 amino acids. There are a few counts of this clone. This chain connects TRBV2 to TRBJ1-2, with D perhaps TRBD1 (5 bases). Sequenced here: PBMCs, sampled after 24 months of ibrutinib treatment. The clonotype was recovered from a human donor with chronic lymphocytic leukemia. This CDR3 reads CASSEGSGPLNYGYTF. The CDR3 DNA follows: TGTGCCAGCAGTGAAGGGTCAGGGCCCCTTAACTATGGCTACACCTTC.